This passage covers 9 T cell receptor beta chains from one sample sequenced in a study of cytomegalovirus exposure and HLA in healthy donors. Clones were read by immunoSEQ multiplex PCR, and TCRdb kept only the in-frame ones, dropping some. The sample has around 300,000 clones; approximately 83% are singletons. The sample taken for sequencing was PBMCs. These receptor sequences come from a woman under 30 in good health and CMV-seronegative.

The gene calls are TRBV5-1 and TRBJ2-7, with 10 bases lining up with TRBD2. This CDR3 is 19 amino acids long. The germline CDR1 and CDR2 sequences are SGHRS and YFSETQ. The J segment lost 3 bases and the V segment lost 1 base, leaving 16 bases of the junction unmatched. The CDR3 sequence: CASSLPRGAPGTSDYEQYF. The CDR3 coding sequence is TGCGCCAGCAGCTTGCCCAGGGGGGCCCCCGGGACTAGCGACTACGAGCAGTACTTC.

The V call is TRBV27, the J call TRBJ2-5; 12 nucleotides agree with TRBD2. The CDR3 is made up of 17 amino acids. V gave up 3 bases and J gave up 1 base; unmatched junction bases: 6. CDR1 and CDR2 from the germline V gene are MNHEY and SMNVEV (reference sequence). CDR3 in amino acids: CASSFGLAGGGQETQYF. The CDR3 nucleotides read TGTGCCAGCAGTTTCGGGCTAGCGGGAGGGGGCCAAGAGACCCAGTACTTC.

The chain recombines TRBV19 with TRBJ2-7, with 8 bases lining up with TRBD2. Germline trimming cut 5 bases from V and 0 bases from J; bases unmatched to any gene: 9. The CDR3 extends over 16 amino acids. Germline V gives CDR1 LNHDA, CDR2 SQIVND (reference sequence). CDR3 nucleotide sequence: TGTGCCAGTAGTGCCGGCGTTGGGACTAGCTCCTACGAGCAGTACTTC. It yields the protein CASSAGVGTSSYEQYF.

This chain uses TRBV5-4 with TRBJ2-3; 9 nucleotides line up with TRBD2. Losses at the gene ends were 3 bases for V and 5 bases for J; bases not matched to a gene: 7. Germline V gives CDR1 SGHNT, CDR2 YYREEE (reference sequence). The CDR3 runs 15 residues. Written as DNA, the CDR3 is TGTGCCAGCAGCTCAGCGGGAGGCGAGAAAGATACGCAGTATTTT. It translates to CASSSAGGEKDTQYF. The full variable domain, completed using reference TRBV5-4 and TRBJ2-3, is ETGVTQSPTHLIKTRGQQVTLRCSSQSGHNTVSWYQQALGQGPQFIFQYYREEENGRGNFPPRFSGLQFPNYSSELNVNALELDDSALYLCASSSAGGEKDTQYFGPGTRLTVL.

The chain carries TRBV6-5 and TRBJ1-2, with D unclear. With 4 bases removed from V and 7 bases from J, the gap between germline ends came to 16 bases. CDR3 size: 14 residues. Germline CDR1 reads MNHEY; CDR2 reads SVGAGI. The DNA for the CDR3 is TGTGCCAGCAGTTTCTCGACGGGTATAAGTGGCTACACCTTC. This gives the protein CASSFSTGISGYTF.

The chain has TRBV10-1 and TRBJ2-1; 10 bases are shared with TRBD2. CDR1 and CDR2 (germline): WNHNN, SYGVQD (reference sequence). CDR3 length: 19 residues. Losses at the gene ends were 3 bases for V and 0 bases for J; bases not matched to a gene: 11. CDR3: CASSDQRVSGGSSYNEQFF. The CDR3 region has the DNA TGCGCCAGCAGTGATCAACGTGTTAGCGGGGGGAGCTCCTACAATGAGCAGTTCTTC.

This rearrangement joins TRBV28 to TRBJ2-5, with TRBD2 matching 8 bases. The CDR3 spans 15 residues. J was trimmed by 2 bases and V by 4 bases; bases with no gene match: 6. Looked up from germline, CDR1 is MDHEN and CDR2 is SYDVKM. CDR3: CASSSAGGGQETQYF. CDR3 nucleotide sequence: TGTGCCAGCAGTTCCGCCGGGGGGGGGCAAGAGACCCAGTACTTC.

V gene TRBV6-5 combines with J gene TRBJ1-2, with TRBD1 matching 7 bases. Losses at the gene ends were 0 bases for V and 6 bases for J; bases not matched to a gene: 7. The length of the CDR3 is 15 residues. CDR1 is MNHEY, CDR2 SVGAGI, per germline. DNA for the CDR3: TGTGCCAGCAGTTACTCTTTAGACAGGGCGGATGGCTACACCTTC. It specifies CASSYSLDRADGYTF.

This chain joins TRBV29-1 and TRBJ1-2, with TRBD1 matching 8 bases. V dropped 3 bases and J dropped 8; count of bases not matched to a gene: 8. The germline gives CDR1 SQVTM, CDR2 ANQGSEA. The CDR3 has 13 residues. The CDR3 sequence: CSVEIPTGGGYTF. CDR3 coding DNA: TGCAGCGTTGAGATACCAACAGGGGGGGGCTACACCTTC.